The rows below give T cell receptor beta chains drawn from one sample of a study of beta chain features in type 1 diabetes. The repertoire was sequenced with immunoSEQ multiplex PCR; TCRdb's copy has only in-frame clones and lacks some. The data contain fewer than 250,000 clones, roughly 13% of them singletons. Specimen: naive CD4+ T cells from blood. Every receptor here comes from a woman in her forties in good health. CDR3s include the opening cysteine and the closing phenylalanine or tryptophan. D genes are given only for firm matches. Some rows mark clone size as missing; the rest say once, few, many or name a class of expanded clone.

CDR3 DNA: NA
CDR3 protein: CASTSGYRNSPLHF
V gene: TRBV19
D gene: NA
clone size: NA
J gene: TRBJ1-6

CDR3 DNA: TGTGCCAGTAGTACCGGACAGGGTGATGGCTACACCTTC
CDR3 protein: CASSTGQGDGYTF
V gene: TRBV19
D gene: TRBD1
clone size: few
J gene: TRBJ1-2

CDR3 DNA: TGTGCTAGTGGTCAAGGACAGAGTAGCAATCAGCCCCAGCATTTT
CDR3 protein: CASGQGQSSNQPQHF
V gene: TRBV12-5
D gene: NA
clone size: few
J gene: TRBJ1-5

CDR3 DNA: TGTGCCTCATCTCTTTTCAGTCGATACGAGCAGTACTTC
CDR3 protein: CASSLFSRYEQYF
V gene: TRBV25-1
D gene: NA
clone size: NA
J gene: TRBJ2-7

CDR3 DNA: TGTGCCAGCAGTTTATACACACAGGGGCGCGGGGAGCTGTTTTTT
CDR3 protein: CASSLYTQGRGELFF
V gene: TRBV27
D gene: TRBD1
clone size: NA
J gene: TRBJ2-2

CDR3 DNA: TGTGCCAGCAGCCCGAATCTTGCCAGGGCAGGGAACACCGGGGAGCTGTTTTTT
CDR3 protein: CASSPNLARAGNTGELFF
V gene: TRBV7-2
D gene: NA
clone size: few
J gene: TRBJ2-2

CDR3 DNA: TGCAGCGCCTGCGTATCACGCACAGATACGCAGTATTTT
CDR3 protein: CSACVSRTDTQYF
V gene: TRBV29-1
D gene: NA
clone size: many
J gene: TRBJ2-3

CDR3 DNA: TGTGCCAGCAGCCCCGCGGATACGCAGTATTTT
CDR3 protein: CASSPADTQYF
V gene: TRBV6-5
D gene: NA
clone size: few
J gene: TRBJ2-3

CDR3 DNA: TGTGCCAGCAGCTTAGTCCGGACAGATACGCAGTATTTT
CDR3 protein: CASSLVRTDTQYF
V gene: TRBV7-9
D gene: NA
clone size: NA
J gene: TRBJ2-3

CDR3 DNA: TGTGCCAGTAGGGAAACGGACTCCTATAATTCACCCCTCTACTTT
CDR3 protein: CASRETDSYNSPLYF
V gene: TRBV19
D gene: NA
clone size: once
J gene: TRBJ1-6

CDR3 DNA: TGTGCTAGTGGTGCCCGGGACAGAAAAAACATTCAGTACTTC
CDR3 protein: CASGARDRKNIQYF
V gene: TRBV12-5
D gene: TRBD1
clone size: NA
J gene: TRBJ2-4

CDR3 DNA: TGTGCCAGCAGCTTAGCTCAGCGGGGGATTGATACGCAGTATTTT
CDR3 protein: CASSLAQRGIDTQYF
V gene: TRBV7-2
D gene: TRBD2
clone size: NA
J gene: TRBJ2-3

CDR3 DNA: TGTGCCAGTAGTATGTCGTACACTGAAGCTTTCTTT
CDR3 protein: CASSMSYTEAFF
V gene: TRBV19
D gene: NA
clone size: NA
J gene: TRBJ1-1

CDR3 DNA: TGTGCCAGTACCCGGGTCCCCCCCCGCGCAGATACGCAGTATTTT
CDR3 protein: CASTRVPPRADTQYF
V gene: TRBV19
D gene: NA
clone size: few
J gene: TRBJ2-3

CDR3 DNA: TGTGCCAGCAGGCGAATCTCGGGGCTCCACTTT
CDR3 protein: CASRRISGLHF
V gene: TRBV28
D gene: NA
clone size: many
J gene: TRBJ1-6

CDR3 DNA: TGTGCCAGCAGCTTAGGGCGCCTAGGCGGGGGTGCTCCCTACAATGAGCAGTTCTTC
CDR3 protein: CASSLGRLGGGAPYNEQFF
V gene: TRBV7-2
D gene: TRBD2
clone size: few
J gene: TRBJ2-1

CDR3 DNA: TGCGCCAGCAGCCAAAGTGGACTAGCGGGGGTGGGGGACTACAATGAGCAGTTCTTC
CDR3 protein: CASSQSGLAGVGDYNEQFF
V gene: TRBV4-3
D gene: TRBD2
clone size: few
J gene: TRBJ2-1

CDR3 DNA: TGTGCCAGCGCCCCGGGGGGGGGTTTCTCCTACGAGCAGTACTTC
CDR3 protein: CASAPGGGFSYEQYF
V gene: TRBV27
D gene: TRBD2
clone size: once
J gene: TRBJ2-7

CDR3 DNA: TGTGCCAGCAGCTCGGGTCAACGTAACTATGGCTACACCTTC
CDR3 protein: CASSSGQRNYGYTF
V gene: TRBV7-8
D gene: NA
clone size: NA
J gene: TRBJ1-2

CDR3 DNA: TGTGCCAGCAGTGAAGGGACAGGGGGCTGGGTCTATGGCTACACCTTC
CDR3 protein: CASSEGTGGWVYGYTF
V gene: TRBV6-1
D gene: TRBD1
clone size: few
J gene: TRBJ1-2

CDR3 DNA: TGCGCCAGCAGCCAAGATCCAGGGGGCTACGAGCAGTACTTC
CDR3 protein: CASSQDPGGYEQYF
V gene: TRBV4-3
D gene: TRBD1
clone size: few
J gene: TRBJ2-7

CDR3 DNA: TGTGCCAGCAGCCGACAGGGCCGAAACACTGAAGCTTTCTTT
CDR3 protein: CASSRQGRNTEAFF
V gene: TRBV5-4
D gene: TRBD1
clone size: NA
J gene: TRBJ1-1

CDR3 DNA: TGTGCCAGCAGCACTCGCCGGGAGGAGCGGGGGGGCCGGGAGACCCAGTACTTC
CDR3 protein: CASSTRREERGGRETQYF
V gene: TRBV11-2
D gene: TRBD2
clone size: few
J gene: TRBJ2-5

CDR3 DNA: TGTGCCAGCAGCTTATTTACAGGGGGAGAGACCCAGTACTTC
CDR3 protein: CASSLFTGGETQYF
V gene: TRBV7-8
D gene: TRBD1
clone size: few
J gene: TRBJ2-5

CDR3 DNA: TGTGCCAGCAGTCGGACAGACCAAGAGACCCAGTACTTC
CDR3 protein: CASSRTDQETQYF
V gene: TRBV27
D gene: NA
clone size: NA
J gene: TRBJ2-5

CDR3 DNA: TGTGCCAGACTACAGGGTCCGGAGACCCAGTACTTC
CDR3 protein: CARLQGPETQYF
V gene: TRBV6-4
D gene: NA
clone size: NA
J gene: TRBJ2-5

CDR3 DNA: TGTGCCAGCAGCTTATTCGGTTTATGGACTAGCGGGGGGCTCAATGAGCAGTTCTTC
CDR3 protein: CASSLFGLWTSGGLNEQFF
V gene: TRBV7-8
D gene: TRBD2
clone size: few
J gene: TRBJ2-1

CDR3 DNA: TGCGCCAGCACCGCGGGGGATGGCAATGAGCAGTTCTTC
CDR3 protein: CASTAGDGNEQFF
V gene: TRBV5-1
D gene: TRBD2
clone size: NA
J gene: TRBJ2-1

CDR3 DNA: TGCGCCAGCAGCCAAGATGACAGGGCCGGGAATCAGCCCCAGCATTTT
CDR3 protein: CASSQDDRAGNQPQHF
V gene: TRBV4-1
D gene: TRBD1
clone size: few
J gene: TRBJ1-5

CDR3 DNA: TGCGCCAGCAGTCGCATGACAGACTACAATGAGCAGTTCTTC
CDR3 protein: CASSRMTDYNEQFF
V gene: TRBV23-1
D gene: NA
clone size: many
J gene: TRBJ2-1

CDR3 DNA: TGTGCCAGTCAGGGATCTCACACTGAAGCTTTCTTT
CDR3 protein: CASQGSHTEAFF
V gene: TRBV19
D gene: NA
clone size: few
J gene: TRBJ1-1

CDR3 DNA: TGCGCCAGCAGCTTAGGGGTCACCGGGGAGCTGTTTTTT
CDR3 protein: CASSLGVTGELFF
V gene: TRBV5-1
D gene: NA
clone size: few
J gene: TRBJ2-2

CDR3 DNA: TGTGCCAGCAGTTACCCCAGGGCCCTGACGGCTTTCTTT
CDR3 protein: CASSYPRALTAFF
V gene: TRBV6-5
D gene: NA
clone size: NA
J gene: TRBJ1-1

CDR3 DNA: TGCGCCAGCAGCCTTAGACTAGCGCCCACAGATACGCAGTATTTT
CDR3 protein: CASSLRLAPTDTQYF
V gene: TRBV5-1
D gene: TRBD2
clone size: NA
J gene: TRBJ2-3

CDR3 DNA: TGCGCCAGCAGCTCTAAGGGGACAGGGGGGAACAATGAGCAGTTCTTC
CDR3 protein: CASSSKGTGGNNEQFF
V gene: TRBV5-1
D gene: TRBD1
clone size: NA
J gene: TRBJ2-1

CDR3 DNA: TGTGCCAGCAGCTTGGGTGGAGATTCGGTTGGCACAGATACGCAGTATTTT
CDR3 protein: CASSLGGDSVGTDTQYF
V gene: TRBV5-4
D gene: NA
clone size: few
J gene: TRBJ2-3

CDR3 DNA: TGTGCCAGTAGAGGGGGGGTACGAACCTACGAGCAGTACTTC
CDR3 protein: CASRGGVRTYEQYF
V gene: TRBV2
D gene: NA
clone size: few
J gene: TRBJ2-7

CDR3 DNA: TGTGCCAGCAGCGCGAGGACAGGGGGTTACGAGCAGTACTTC
CDR3 protein: CASSARTGGYEQYF
V gene: TRBV9
D gene: TRBD1
clone size: NA
J gene: TRBJ2-7

CDR3 DNA: TGTGCCAGCAGCTCCGACAGTCACAATGAGCAGTTCTTC
CDR3 protein: CASSSDSHNEQFF
V gene: TRBV2
D gene: NA
clone size: NA
J gene: TRBJ2-1

CDR3 DNA: TGTGCCAGCTCACCACCGTACTCAATGAACACTGAAGCTTTCTTT
CDR3 protein: CASSPPYSMNTEAFF
V gene: TRBV18
D gene: NA
clone size: NA
J gene: TRBJ1-1

CDR3 DNA: TGTGCCAGCAGCTTAGTAGCGGGGGGGACCCATGAGCAGTTCTTC
CDR3 protein: CASSLVAGGTHEQFF
V gene: TRBV7-2
D gene: TRBD2
clone size: NA
J gene: TRBJ2-1

CDR3 DNA: TGTGCCAGCAGCCATTCTCTAGCGGGGGGGAGGGAGCAGTACTTC
CDR3 protein: CASSHSLAGGREQYF
V gene: TRBV4-2
D gene: TRBD2
clone size: few
J gene: TRBJ2-7

CDR3 DNA: TGTGCCAGCAGCTTGGGACAAGGAGATACGCAGTATTTT
CDR3 protein: CASSLGQGDTQYF
V gene: TRBV11-2
D gene: NA
clone size: NA
J gene: TRBJ2-3

CDR3 DNA: TGTGCCAGCAGTCGGAGGACTAGCGGAAAAGAGACCCAGTACTTC
CDR3 protein: CASSRRTSGKETQYF
V gene: TRBV11-2
D gene: TRBD2
clone size: few
J gene: TRBJ2-5

CDR3 DNA: TGCGCCAGCAGCGTCGACAATGAGCAGTTCTTC
CDR3 protein: CASSVDNEQFF
V gene: TRBV5-1
D gene: NA
clone size: NA
J gene: TRBJ2-1

CDR3 DNA: TGTGCCAGTAGCCTCGACAGGGACCTTAATTCACCCCTCCACTTT
CDR3 protein: CASSLDRDLNSPLHF
V gene: TRBV19
D gene: TRBD1
clone size: NA
J gene: TRBJ1-6

CDR3 DNA: TGTGCCAGCAGCACTAGGTACCGGGACAGGGGGGACATGAACACTGAAGCTTTCTTT
CDR3 protein: CASSTRYRDRGDMNTEAFF
V gene: TRBV21-1
D gene: NA
clone size: NA
J gene: TRBJ1-1

CDR3 DNA: TGTGCCAGCAGCTCAGCTAGCGGGGGGGCCATGGAGACCCAGTACTTC
CDR3 protein: CASSSASGGAMETQYF
V gene: TRBV5-4
D gene: TRBD2
clone size: NA
J gene: TRBJ2-5

CDR3 DNA: TGCGCCAGCAGCCCGGGACTAGCGGCAGAGACCCAGTACTTC
CDR3 protein: CASSPGLAAETQYF
V gene: TRBV5-1
D gene: TRBD2
clone size: few
J gene: TRBJ2-5

CDR3 DNA: TGTGCCATCGGCTACAAGGAGTCCTACGAGCAGTACTTC
CDR3 protein: CAIGYKESYEQYF
V gene: TRBV10-3
D gene: NA
clone size: few
J gene: TRBJ2-7

CDR3 DNA: TGTGCCAGCAGTACAGGGTTGAACACTGAAGCTTTCTTT
CDR3 protein: CASSTGLNTEAFF
V gene: TRBV6-5
D gene: NA
clone size: few
J gene: TRBJ1-1

CDR3 DNA: TGTGCCAGCAGCTTCGTAAGCGGGGGCCCCGGGGAGACCCAGTACTTC
CDR3 protein: CASSFVSGGPGETQYF
V gene: TRBV11-1
D gene: TRBD2
clone size: NA
J gene: TRBJ2-5

CDR3 DNA: TGTGCCAGCAGTCCGGACAGCGTCAATCAGCCCCAGCATTTT
CDR3 protein: CASSPDSVNQPQHF
V gene: TRBV5-4
D gene: NA
clone size: NA
J gene: TRBJ1-5

CDR3 DNA: TGTGCCAGCCGACAGACACAAGCCAAAAACATTCAGTACTTC
CDR3 protein: CASRQTQAKNIQYF
V gene: TRBV27
D gene: NA
clone size: few
J gene: TRBJ2-4